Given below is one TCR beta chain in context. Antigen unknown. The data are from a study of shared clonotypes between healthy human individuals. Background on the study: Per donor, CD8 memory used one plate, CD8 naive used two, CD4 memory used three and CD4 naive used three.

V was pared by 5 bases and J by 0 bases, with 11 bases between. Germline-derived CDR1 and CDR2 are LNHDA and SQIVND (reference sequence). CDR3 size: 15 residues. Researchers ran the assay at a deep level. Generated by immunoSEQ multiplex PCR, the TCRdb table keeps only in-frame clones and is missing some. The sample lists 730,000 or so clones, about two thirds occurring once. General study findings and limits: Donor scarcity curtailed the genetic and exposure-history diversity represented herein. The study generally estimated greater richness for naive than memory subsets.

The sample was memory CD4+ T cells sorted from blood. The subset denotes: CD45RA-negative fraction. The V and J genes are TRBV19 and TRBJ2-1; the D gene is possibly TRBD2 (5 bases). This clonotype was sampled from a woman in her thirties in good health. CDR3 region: CASSPTTSSYNEQFF. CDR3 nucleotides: TGTGCCAGTAGTCCGACTACCAGCTCCTACAATGAGCAGTTCTTC.